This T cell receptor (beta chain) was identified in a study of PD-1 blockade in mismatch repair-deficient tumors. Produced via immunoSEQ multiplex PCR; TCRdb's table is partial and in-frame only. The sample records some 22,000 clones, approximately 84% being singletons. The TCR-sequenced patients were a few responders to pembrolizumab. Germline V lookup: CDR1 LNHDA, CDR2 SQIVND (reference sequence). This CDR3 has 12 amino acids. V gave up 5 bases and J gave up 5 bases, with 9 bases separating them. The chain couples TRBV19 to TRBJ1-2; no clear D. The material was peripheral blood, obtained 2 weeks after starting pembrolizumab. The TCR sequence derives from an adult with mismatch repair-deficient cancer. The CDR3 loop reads CASSGPSYGYTF. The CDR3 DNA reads TGTGCCAGTAGTGGGCCGTCTTATGGCTACACCTTC.